The following is a T cell receptor beta chain sequence with its context. This sample is drawn from a study of shared clonotypes between healthy human individuals. Sequencing was performed with immunoSEQ multiplex PCR; in TCRdb, only in-frame clones are kept and a portion is missing. The sample gives fewer than 3 million clones, just under 95% of which show up once; approximately 0.39% is in the top ten. The CDR3 runs to 14 residues. With 6 bases clipped from V and 1 base from J, the junction kept 5 bases outside the gene matches. The source is a man between 18 and 35 years old in good health. Some clones in this sample may be carry-over from other donors' samples. The sample consisted of naive CD4+ T cells from PBMCs. Indicated subset: CD45RA+ positively selected. J is TRBJ1-1 and V is TRBV6-7, with 7 bases matching TRBD1. TRBV6-7 is recorded as an ORF, its role being uncertain. The CDR3 spells CASRYTGANTEAFF. DNA for the CDR3: TGTGCCAGCAGGTATACAGGGGCGAACACTGAAGCTTTCTTT.